The sequence of this T cell receptor (beta chain) was determined in a study of T cell changes during pregnancy in multiple sclerosis. Losses at the gene ends were 2 bases for V and 13 bases for J; bases not matched to a gene: 7. This CDR3 has 13 amino acids. Germline loops: CDR1 WNHNN, CDR2 SYGVQD (reference sequence). Clones were read by immunoSEQ multiplex PCR, and TCRdb kept only the in-frame ones, dropping some. The sample lists around 42,000 clones, approximately 92% occurring once. This sequence originates from a female donor in good health, enrolled as a control in a pregnancy study. Here the sequenced sample was CD4+ T cells from peripheral blood mononuclear cells, taken after pregnancy. The rearrangement joins TRBV10-1 to TRBJ2-3; 9 bases match TRBD2. CDR3 DNA sequence: TGCGCCAGCAGTGAGATCCTAGCGGGGCCAGAGTATTTT. It encodes CASSEILAGPEYF.